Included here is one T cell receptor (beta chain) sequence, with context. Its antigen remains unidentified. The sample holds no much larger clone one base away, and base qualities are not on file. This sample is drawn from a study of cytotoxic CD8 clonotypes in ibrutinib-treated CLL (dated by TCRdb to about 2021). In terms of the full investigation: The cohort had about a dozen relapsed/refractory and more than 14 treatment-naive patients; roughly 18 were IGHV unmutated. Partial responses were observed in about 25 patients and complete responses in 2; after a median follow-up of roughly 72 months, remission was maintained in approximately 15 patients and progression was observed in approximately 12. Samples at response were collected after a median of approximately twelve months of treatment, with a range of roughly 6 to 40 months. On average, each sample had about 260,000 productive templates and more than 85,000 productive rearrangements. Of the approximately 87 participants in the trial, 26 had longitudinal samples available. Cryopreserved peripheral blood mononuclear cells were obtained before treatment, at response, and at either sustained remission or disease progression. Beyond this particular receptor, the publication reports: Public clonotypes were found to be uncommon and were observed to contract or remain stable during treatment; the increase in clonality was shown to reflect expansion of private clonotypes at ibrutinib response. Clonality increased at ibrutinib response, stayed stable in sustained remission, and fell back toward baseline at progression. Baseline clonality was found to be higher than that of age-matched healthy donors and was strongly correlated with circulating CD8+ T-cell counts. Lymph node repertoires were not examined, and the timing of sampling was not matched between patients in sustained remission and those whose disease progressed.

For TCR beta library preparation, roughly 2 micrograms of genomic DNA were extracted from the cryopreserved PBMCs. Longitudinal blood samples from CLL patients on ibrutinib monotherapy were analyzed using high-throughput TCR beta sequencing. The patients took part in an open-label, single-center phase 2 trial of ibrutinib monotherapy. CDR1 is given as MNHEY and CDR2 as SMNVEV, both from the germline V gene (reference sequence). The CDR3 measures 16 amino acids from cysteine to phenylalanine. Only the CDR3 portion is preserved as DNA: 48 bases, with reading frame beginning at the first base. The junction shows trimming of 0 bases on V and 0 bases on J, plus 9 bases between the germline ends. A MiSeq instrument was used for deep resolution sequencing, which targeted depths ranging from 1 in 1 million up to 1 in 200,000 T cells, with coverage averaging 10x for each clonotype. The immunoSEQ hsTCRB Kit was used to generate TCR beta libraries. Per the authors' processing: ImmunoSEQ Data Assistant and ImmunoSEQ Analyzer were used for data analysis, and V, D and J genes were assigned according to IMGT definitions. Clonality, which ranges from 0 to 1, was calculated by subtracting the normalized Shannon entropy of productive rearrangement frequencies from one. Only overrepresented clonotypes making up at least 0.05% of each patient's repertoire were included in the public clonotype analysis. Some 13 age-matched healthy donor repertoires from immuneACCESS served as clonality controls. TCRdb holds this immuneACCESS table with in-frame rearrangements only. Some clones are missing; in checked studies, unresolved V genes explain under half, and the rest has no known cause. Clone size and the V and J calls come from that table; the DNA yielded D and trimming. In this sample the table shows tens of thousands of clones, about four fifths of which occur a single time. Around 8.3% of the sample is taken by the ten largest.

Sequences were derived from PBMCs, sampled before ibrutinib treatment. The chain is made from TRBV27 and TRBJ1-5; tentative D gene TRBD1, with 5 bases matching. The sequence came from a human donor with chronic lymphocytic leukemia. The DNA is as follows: TGTGCCAGCAGTTTATCGTGGGGGTATAGCAATCAGCCCCAGCATTTT. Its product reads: CASSLSWGYSNQPQHF.